The entry below gives a single T cell receptor (beta chain) sequence along with its context. The sample belongs to a study of blood T cell repertoires in COVID-19. Unmatched junction bases numbered 5, after V lost 6 bases and J lost 0 bases. CDR1 and CDR2 from the germline V gene are SGHTA and FQGNSA. There are 15 residues in the CDR3. Generated by immunoSEQ multiplex PCR, the TCRdb table keeps only in-frame clones and is missing some. Among some 150,000 clones listed, about four fifths were seen once. The gene calls are TRBV7-2 and TRBJ1-3; 7 bases agree with TRBD1. This receptor was obtained from a woman aged 45-65 years who had been exposed to COVID-19. Sample: PBMCs or T cells enriched from blood (not recorded which). The CDR3 spells CASSYRGYSGNTIYF. CDR3 bases: TGTGCCAGCAGTTACAGGGGCTACTCTGGAAACACCATATATTTT. The whole variable domain, remainder taken from reference TRBV7-2 and TRBJ1-3, is GAGVSQSPSNKVTEKGKDVELRCDPISGHTALYWYRQSLGQGLEFLIYFQGNSAPDKSGLPSDRFSAERTGGSVSTLTIQRTQQEDSAVYLCASSYRGYSGNTIYFGEGSWLTVV.